This T cell receptor beta chain comes out of a study of vaccination effects on CD4 cells after COVID-19. Method: immunoSEQ multiplex PCR; TCRdb's copy keeps in-frame clones and lacks some. The sample gives around 75,000 clones, 60% to 75% of which show up once; over 4.5% is in the top ten. This CDR3 is built from 13 residues. The germline CDR1 and CDR2 sequences are MNHEY and SMNVEV (reference sequence). Trimming shortened V by 2 bases and J by 5 bases, and 9 bases separated the two germline ends. In its sample, this clone was seen a few times. The antigen is not known. Expansion with viral peptide pools was applied to antigen-specific CD4+ T cells by the ViraFEST assay prior to sequencing. The authors isolated CD4+ T cells after ten to eleven days of culture. Confirmation by PCR established that the person had SARS-CoV-2 infection between March and December 2020.

The rearrangement uses TRBV27 and TRBJ1-1; D not certain. Sample: CD4+ T cells from PBMCs cultured with HIV peptides, taken before COVID-19 vaccination. The subset denotes: HIV-1 Nef peptide pool negative control/reference culture. This receptor was obtained from a human donor who had a prior SARS-CoV-2 infection. The CDR3 DNA reads as TGTGCCAGCAGTTTAAATGGGCAGACTGAAGCTTTCTTT. Translation gives CASSLNGQTEAFF.